Listed here are 23 T cell receptor beta chains from one sample, sequenced in a study of blood T cells in healthy people across ages. With a J-beta primer mix and a sample-barcoded 5' primer, a second PCR ran about 6 to 11 cycles. In TCRdb, the 5' RACE reads were re-called with MiXCR into one record per CDR3 protein. This table has around 1.7 million distinct CDR3 sequences, approximately 28% appearing once. Sequenced sample: blood. These receptors all stem from a woman in her twenties or thirties in good health.

Worth noting for this clonotype: A read error is possible here, since a much larger clone lies one base away. This rearrangement joins TRBV2 to TRBJ2-2; a possible D gene is TRBD2 (5 bases). Germline loops: CDR1 SNHLY, CDR2 FYNNEI. This CDR3 is built from 13 residues. The CDR3 bases are TGTGCCAGCAGTGTATCCAACACCGGGGAGCGGTTTTTT. Its protein is CASSVSNTGERFF.

The genes are TRBV20-1 and TRBJ2-7, with 7 bases that match TRBD2. Germline V gene lookup returns CDR1 DFQATT and CDR2 SNEGSKA (reference sequence). J lost 5 bases, V lost 5 bases, and 12 bases had no gene match. This CDR3 is 14 amino acids long. Here the CDR3 reads CSAARLALKDEQYF. Here the CDR3 DNA reads TGCAGTGCTGCACGACTAGCATTAAAGGACGAGCAGTACTTC.

This clonotype was observed many times. The gene calls are TRBV3-1 and TRBJ2-4; 9 bases map to TRBD1. The ends lost 3 bases at V and 0 bases at J; junction bases unmatched: 12. Germline CDR1 LGHDT, CDR2 YNNKEL (reference sequence). The CDR3 sequence is 19 residues long. CDR3 bases: TGTGCCAGCAGCCAGGCCCCGACAGGGGGTATTTTAGCCAAAAACATTCAGTACTTC. The encoded protein is CASSQAPTGGILAKNIQYF.

With respect to this clonotype: This may come from a read error, since a much larger clone is one base off. V and J are TRBV5-1 and TRBJ2-5; no clear D. The J call may be wrong; the DNA end is better matched by TRBJ2-7. From germline, CDR1 is SGHRS and CDR2 YFSETQ. The CDR3 has 17 residues. The CDR3 region is CASSAQRSWIQPYEQYF. CDR3 sequence (DNA): TGCGCCAGCAGCGCCCAACGATCGTGGATACAACCCTACGAGCAGTACTTC.

V gene TRBV5-1 combines with J gene TRBJ2-4; D is uncertain. This CDR3 comprises 13 residues. V lost 2 bases and J lost 8, with 11 bases in between. Per germline, CDR1 SGHRS and CDR2 YFSETQ. The CDR3 sequence: CASSFEAGDIQYF. In DNA, the CDR3 is TGCGCCAGCAGCTTTGAGGCTGGGGACATTCAGTACTTC.

This clonotype was counted ten times or more. V and J are TRBV20-1 and TRBJ2-1, with 12 bases fitting TRBD2. CDR1 DFQATT and CDR2 SNEGSKA come from the germline V gene (reference sequence). V lost 0 bases to trimming and J lost 9 bases; unmatched junction nucleotides: 9. The CDR3 runs to 16 residues. This CDR3 is CSARDNRLAGDTEQFF. CDR3 sequence (DNA): TGCAGTGCTAGAGATAATCGACTAGCGGGAGACACTGAGCAGTTCTTC.

On this clonotype: A much more abundant neighbour one base away suggests this may be a read error. The chain joins TRBV7-7 to TRBJ2-7, with D maybe TRBD2 (5 bases). The germline V gene encodes CDR1 SSHAT and CDR2 FNYEAQ (reference sequence). This CDR3 has 15 residues. The CDR3 reads CTSSLATDPSYTQYF. The CDR3 nucleotides are TGTACCAGCAGCTTAGCGACGGACCCGTCCTATACCCAGTACTTC.

J is TRBJ2-1 and V is TRBV10-3; the D is unclear. The germline V gene has CDR1 ENHRY and CDR2 SYGVKD. There are 13 residues in the CDR3. V was clipped by 8 bases and J by 4 bases, with 12 bases between them. The CDR3 nucleotides read TGTGCCATCTTTAGGTCCACTTACAATGAGCAGTTCTTC. Translated, it gives CAIFRSTYNEQFF.

This clonotype has a count of ten or more. The chain couples TRBV29-1 to TRBJ2-7, with 7 bases identical to TRBD2. V lost 6 bases, J lost 0 bases, and 8 bases stayed unmatched. CDR3 length equals 14 residues. Germline lookup yields CDR1 SQVTM and CDR2 ANQGSEA. The CDR3 DNA reads TGCAGCGTGACTAGCCCGGGGGGCTCCTACGAGCAGTACTTC. Its translation: CSVTSPGGSYEQYF.

This clonotype was seen at least ten times. This sequence joins TRBV6-6 and TRBJ2-4, with D unresolved. CDR3 length: 13 amino acids. Trimming shortened V by 6 bases and J by 7 bases, and 13 bases separated the two germline ends. Germline values: CDR1 MNHNY, CDR2 SVGAGI (reference sequence). The CDR3, as DNA: TGTGCCAGCAGCCCGGGCCCCAGTAACATTCAGTACTTC. Encoded protein: CASSPGPSNIQYF.

The rearrangement joins TRBV6-1 to TRBJ2-6; tentatively, D is TRBD1 (7 bases). V was pared by 6 bases and J by 0 bases, with 15 bases between. This CDR3 has 17 amino acids. Germline loops: CDR1 MNHNS, CDR2 SASEGT. Here the CDR3 reads CASRKGAGHSGANVLTF. CDR3 bases: TGTGCCAGCAGGAAGGGGGCGGGGCACTCTGGGGCCAACGTCCTGACTTTC.

The CDR3 nucleotides read TGTGCCAGCAGCTCTCAGCGGGGGGCCACGAATGAGCAGTTCTTC. Translating it yields CASSSQRGATNEQFF. The chain links TRBV7-3 to TRBJ2-1; 9 nucleotides match TRBD2. The CDR3 totals 15 residues. In germline, CDR1 is SGHTA, CDR2 FQGTGA. V shed 4 bases, J shed 7 bases, and the junction held 8 bases outside the gene matches.

The sample holds a few counts of this clonotype. The V and J genes are TRBV2 and TRBJ2-1; 11 nucleotides line up with TRBD2. Germline CDR1 SNHLY, CDR2 FYNNEI. The V gene end was trimmed by 5 bases and the J gene end by 8 bases; junction bases not matched to a gene: 8. This CDR3 spans 15 amino acids. The DNA for the CDR3 is TGTGCCAGCAGTAGATTAGCGGGGGGGTACGATGAGCAGTTCTTC. It specifies CASSRLAGGYDEQFF.

This clonotype was detected only a few times. This chain joins TRBV20-1 and TRBJ2-7; 15 bases line up with TRBD2. The CDR3 is 17 residues long. Germline CDR1 is DFQATT and CDR2 is SNEGSKA (reference sequence). V dropped 1 base and J dropped 5; count of bases not matched to a gene: 9. CDR3: CSARARTSGRALNEQYF. The CDR3 nucleotides are TGCAGTGCTAGAGCCCGGACTAGCGGGAGGGCCCTCAACGAGCAGTACTTC.

This clonotype has a handful of counts. The gene calls are TRBV2 and TRBJ1-5; D might be TRBD1 (5 bases). V gave up 11 bases and J gave up 6 bases, with 17 bases separating them. CDR3 size: 13 residues. Germline assignment: CDR1 SNHLY and CDR2 FYNNEI. CDR3 sequence: CAGGTGPFQPQHF. The CDR3 coding sequence is TGTGCCGGTGGAACAGGTCCTTTTCAGCCCCAGCATTTT.

About this clonotype itself: A read error may explain this, as a much larger clone is one base away. The chain is built from TRBV5-1 and TRBJ1-5, with D unresolved. The CDR3 runs 14 residues. Germline V gene sequence: CDR1 SGHRS, CDR2 YFSETQ. CDR3 sequence reads: CASSLGTANQPRHF. CDR3 DNA: TGCGCCAGCAGCTTGGGGACTGCCAATCAGCCCCGGCATTTT.

The CDR3 sequence: CASSRERGRLFF. CDR3 nucleotides: TGTGCCAGCAGTAGAGAGAGAGGACGCTTGTTTTTT. The V and J genes are TRBV28 and TRBJ1-4; D is undetermined. Germline loops: CDR1 MDHEN, CDR2 SYDVKM. The V end lost 5 bases, the J end lost 15 bases, and 16 bases lay between the germline ends. The length of the CDR3 is 12 residues. The whole variable domain, remainder taken from reference TRBV28 and TRBJ1-4, is DVKVTQSSRYLVKRTGEKVFLECVQDMDHENMFWYRQDPGLGLRLIYFSYDVKMKEKGDIPEGYSVSREKKERFSLILESASTNQTSMYLCASSRERGRLFFGSGTQLSVL.

As regards this clonotype: This clone may be a read error of a much larger clone one base away. The rearrangement uses TRBV29-1 and TRBJ2-3; D may be TRBD1 (5 bases). V lost 3 bases and J 0 bases, leaving 16 bases between the germline ends. The CDR3 sequence is 16 residues long. Germline V lookup: CDR1 SQVTM, CDR2 ANQGSEA. DNA for the CDR3: TGCAGCGTTGATCCTTTCACAGGCCCTAGCACAGATACGCAGTATTTT. Translation gives CSVDPFTGPSTDTQYF.

Ten or more counts support this clonotype. The J gene is TRBJ2-7, the V gene TRBV6-6; D call uncertain. The CDR3 contains 13 residues. The germline V gene has CDR1 MNHNY and CDR2 SVGAGI (reference sequence). V gave up 6 bases and J gave up 4 bases, with 13 bases separating them. The CDR3 loop is CASSPRVHYEQYF. The CDR3 coding sequence is TGTGCCAGCAGCCCTCGCGTCCATTACGAGCAGTACTTC.

A few counts support this clonotype. The chain has TRBV20-1 and TRBJ1-6; D unresolved. V shed 3 bases and J shed 12 bases, with 15 bases lying between them. The CDR3 contains 13 residues. Germline CDR1 reads DFQATT; CDR2 reads SNEGSKA (reference sequence). CDR3 loop: CSARGNDHGPLHF. CDR3 DNA sequence: TGCAGTGCTAGGGGTAATGACCACGGACCCCTCCACTTT.

This clonotype was detected only a few times. V gene TRBV5-1 combines with J gene TRBJ2-7, with D hard to call. Looked up from germline, CDR1 is SGHRS and CDR2 is YFSETQ. V gave up 2 bases and J gave up 5 bases, with 11 bases separating them. The CDR3 covers 13 residues. CDR3 in DNA: TGCGCCAGCAGCTTCACACTAACCAACGAGCAGTACTTC. Its translation is CASSFTLTNEQYF.

Remarks on this clonotype: A much bigger clone sits one base away, suggesting this may be a read error. The chain has TRBV29-1 and TRBJ2-6; D gene uncertain. The CDR3 is 13 amino acids. Germline V gene sequence: CDR1 SQVTM, CDR2 ANQGSEA. The CDR3 loop is CSGEKRVTNVLTF. The CDR3 nucleotides are TGCAGCGGTGAAAAAAGGGTTACCAACGTCCTGACTTTC.

This clonotype was detected ten times or more. V gene TRBV10-3 combines with J gene TRBJ2-7; 8 bases match TRBD1. Germline loops: CDR1 ENHRY, CDR2 SYGVKD. Trimming at V came to 1 base and at J to 6 bases, leaving 8 bases not matched to a gene. There are 15 residues in the CDR3. The CDR3, as DNA: TGTGCCATCAGTGAGTGGTCAGGGGGCCCCGTCGAGCAGTACTTC. It specifies CAISEWSGGPVEQYF.